The 2 T cell receptor beta chains in this list originate from one sample, sequenced in a study of blood T cell repertoires in COVID-19. Libraries were prepared by immunoSEQ multiplex PCR; TCRdb keeps only in-frame clonotypes and omits some of them. The table lists more than 2,500 clones, around 91% of them singletons, with under 6.5% in the top ten. The sequenced sample was peripheral blood. All receptors derive from a human donor with active COVID-19. The donor label of this sample is uncertain.

The CDR3 nucleotides read TGTGCCAGCAGCCCCTACCGAAGCTCTGGAAACACCATATATTTT. This gives the protein CASSPYRSSGNTIYF. The genes are TRBV7-2 and TRBJ1-3; D is ambiguous. The CDR3 is 15 amino acids. CDR1 is SGHTA, CDR2 FQGNSA, per germline. V lost 5 bases to trimming and J lost 0 bases, with 11 bases between them.

This chain uses TRBV5-1 with TRBJ2-1; possible D gene TRBD1, 5 bases. The germline V gene encodes CDR1 SGHRS and CDR2 YFSETQ. This CDR3 comprises 16 residues. V lost 1 base and J lost 3, with 14 bases in between. The CDR3 sequence is CASSLSSQGGYNEQFF. CDR3 nucleotide sequence: TGCGCCAGCAGCTTGTCGAGCCAGGGCGGCTACAATGAGCAGTTCTTC.